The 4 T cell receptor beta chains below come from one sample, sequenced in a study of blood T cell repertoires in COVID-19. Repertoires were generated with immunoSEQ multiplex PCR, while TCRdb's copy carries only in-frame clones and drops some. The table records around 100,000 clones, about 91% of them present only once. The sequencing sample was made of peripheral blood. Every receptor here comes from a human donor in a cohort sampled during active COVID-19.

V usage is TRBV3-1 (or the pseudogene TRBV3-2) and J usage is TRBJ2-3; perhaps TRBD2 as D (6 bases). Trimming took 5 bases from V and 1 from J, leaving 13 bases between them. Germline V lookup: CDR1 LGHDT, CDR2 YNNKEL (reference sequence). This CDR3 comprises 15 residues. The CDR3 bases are TGTGCCAGCAGCGATACGGGAGTTGGCACAGATACGCAGTATTTT. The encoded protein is CASSDTGVGTDTQYF.

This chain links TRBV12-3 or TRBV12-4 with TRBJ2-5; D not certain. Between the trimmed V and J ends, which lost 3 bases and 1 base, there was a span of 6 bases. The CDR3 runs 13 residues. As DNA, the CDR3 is TGTGCCAGCAGTTTCCTCAGCCAAGAGACCCAGTACTTC. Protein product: CASSFLSQETQYF.

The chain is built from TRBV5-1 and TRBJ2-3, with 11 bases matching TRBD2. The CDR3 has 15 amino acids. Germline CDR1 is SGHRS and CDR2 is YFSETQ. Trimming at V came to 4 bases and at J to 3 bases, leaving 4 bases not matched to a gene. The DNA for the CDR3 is TGCGCCAGCAGCGATGTAGCGGGAGGGACAGATACGCAGTATTTT. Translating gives CASSDVAGGTDTQYF.

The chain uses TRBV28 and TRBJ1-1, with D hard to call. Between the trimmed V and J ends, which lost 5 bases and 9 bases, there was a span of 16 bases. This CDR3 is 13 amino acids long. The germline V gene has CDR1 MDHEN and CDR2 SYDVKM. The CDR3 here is CASSPSGSLKAFF. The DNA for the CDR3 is TGTGCCAGCAGTCCCTCTGGCAGTCTGAAAGCTTTCTTT.